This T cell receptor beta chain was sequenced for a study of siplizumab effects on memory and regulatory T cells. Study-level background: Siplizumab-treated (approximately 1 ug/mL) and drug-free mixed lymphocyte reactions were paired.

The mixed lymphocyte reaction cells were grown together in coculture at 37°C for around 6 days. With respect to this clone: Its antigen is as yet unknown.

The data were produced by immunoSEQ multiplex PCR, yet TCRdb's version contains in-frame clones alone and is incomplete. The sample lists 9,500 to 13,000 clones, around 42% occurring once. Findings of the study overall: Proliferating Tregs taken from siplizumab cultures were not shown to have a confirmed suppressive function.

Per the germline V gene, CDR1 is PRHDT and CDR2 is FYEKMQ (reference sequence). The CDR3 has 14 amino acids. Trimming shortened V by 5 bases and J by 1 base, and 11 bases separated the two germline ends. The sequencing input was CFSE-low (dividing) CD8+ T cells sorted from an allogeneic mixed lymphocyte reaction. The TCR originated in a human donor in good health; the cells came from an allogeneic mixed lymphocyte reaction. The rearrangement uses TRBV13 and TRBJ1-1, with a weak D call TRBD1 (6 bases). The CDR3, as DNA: TGTGCCAGCAGCCAAGGACAGCCGAACACTGAAGCTTTCTTT. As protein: CASSQGQPNTEAFF. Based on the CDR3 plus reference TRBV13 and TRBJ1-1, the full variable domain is AAGVIQSPRHLIKEKRETATLKCYPIPRHDTVYWYQQGPGQDPQFLISFYEKMQSDKGSIPDRFSAQQFSDYHSELNMSSLELGDSALYFCASSQGQPNTEAFFGQGTRLTVV.